This T cell receptor (beta chain) was recovered during a study of blood T cell repertoires in COVID-19. Background on the study: Acute-phase and convalescent COVID-19 samples originated in the United States, Italy and Spain. From T cells, B-cell-depleted T cells, or PBMCs came the material, which was cDNA or gDNA.

Under the authors' procedure: How many nucleated cells were present was estimated from reference gene primer amplification. Measured with immunoSEQ multiplex PCR; TCRdb has only the in-frame clones, and not every one. Clonal size and the V and J genes are those of that table, whereas D and trimming came from the DNA. Of about 100,000 clones listed, roughly 90% were seen once; the top ten hold approximately 7.3%. The CDR3 consists of 13 residues. V was pared by 1 base and J by 2 bases, with 6 bases between. From germline, CDR1 is SGHKS and CDR2 YYEKEE (reference sequence). J is TRBJ1-1 and V is TRBV5-5; a possible D gene is TRBD1 (5 bases). The origin of this receptor is a man aged 25 to 45 in a cohort sampled during active COVID-19. The specimen was peripheral blood. Here the CDR3 DNA reads TGTGCCAGCAGCTTGCAGGGTAACACTGAAGCTTTCTTT. Amino acid sequence: CASSLQGNTEAFF.